Here is one TCR beta chain with its context. Its antigen is unidentified. The V gene's germline CDR1 is SGHAT and CDR2 FQNNGV. This CDR3 region has 16 residues. V was cut by 1 base and J by 5 bases, with 15 bases left in between. This PCR relied on a set of 60 Vbeta primers and 13 Jbeta primers. The table came from immunoSEQ multiplex PCR; TCRdb's copy has only in-frame clones and leaves some out. The data contain around 190,000 clones, 78% of them singletons. The sample originates from a study of cytomegalovirus exposure and HLA in healthy donors. Whole-study findings and limits: Accurate prediction of HLA-A and HLA-B alleles (for most subjects) was reportedly achieved from TCR beta sequences.

Sequencing was done on a sample of PBMCs. The gene calls are TRBV11-2 and TRBJ2-4; tentative D call: TRBD2 (6 bases). The receptor's source is a female donor in good health and CMV-seronegative. CDR3 sequence: CASSLGWDWEENIQYF. CDR3 DNA: TGTGCCAGCAGCTTAGGTTGGGATTGGGAGGAAAACATTCAGTACTTC.